This T cell receptor (beta chain) was captured by sequencing in a study of control samples from healthy donors and cancer patients. Here immunoSEQ multiplex PCR was the method, and the copy in TCRdb shows in-frame clones only, minus some. The repertoire holds approximately 150,000 clones, 75% to 95% seen once, with around 2% in the top ten. The specimen was blood. This clonotype originated in a woman in her forties in good health.

The CDR3 sequence is CASSLARDSGANVLTF. In DNA, the CDR3 is TGCGCCAGCAGCTTGGCCAGGGACTCTGGGGCCAACGTCCTGACTTTC. The gene calls are TRBV5-1 and TRBJ2-6, with a tentative D call TRBD1 (5 bases). CDR3 size: 16 residues. Germline values: CDR1 SGHRS, CDR2 YFSETQ. Trimming left V 0 bases short and J 0 bases short, with 7 bases between.